The source of this T cell receptor (beta chain) is a study of CXCR3-negative and CXCR3-positive naive CD8 T cells. For the study at large: There were 120 million to 150 million TRB reads altogether, and each library had about 1.5 +/- 0.3 million of them. Findings and caveats of the study: Whereas both naive subsets had comparably high diversity, memory CD8+ cells had much lower diversity. With surface CD5 comparable between naive subsets, TCR strength was estimated using properties derived from the TRB CDR3. Comparison of naive CXCR3-negative and CXCR3-positive cells revealed similar TRBV-TRBJ usage, while memory cells differed.

As to this clonotype: Its antigen is still unknown.

UMI-labeled 5' RACE yielded the TRB cDNA libraries. From the 5' RACE reads, TCRdb lists one entry per CDR3 protein and no DNA. The record lists 92,000 or so distinct CDR3 sequences, of which the ten most abundant hold 0.95% to 1.4%. Sequenced input: naive CXCR3- CD8+ T cells from blood. Subset noted: CD45RO-CCR7+CD27+CD95- naive CD8+ T cells lacking CXCR3 (TNR3-). This receptor was obtained from a human donor in good health. Some clones in this sample may be carry-over from other donors' samples.

CDR3 sequence reads: CATSSDAGAEGYTF. V gene TRBV15 combines with J gene TRBJ1-2; the D gene TCRdb calls, TRBD1, cannot be checked with no DNA. There are 14 residues in the CDR3. CDR1 and CDR2 from the germline V gene are LNHNV and YYDKDF (reference sequence).